The 14 T cell receptor beta chains presented below share a single source sample, sequenced in a study of type 1 regulatory T cells. One entry per CDR3 protein, called by TCRdb with MiXCR from the reads. The sample includes 60,000 to 80,000 distinct CDR3 sequences, 63% seen only once; the top ten take 7% to 9.5%. Their cognate antigens are unknown. Sequenced sample: cultured T cells, either the whole culture or a sorted T cell fraction (not recorded which). The subset denotes: Tr1-enriched cell product generated in vitro against host alloantigens. Source of these receptors: a human donor in good health.

In its sample, this clonotype was seen a few times. The chain recombines TRBV4-1 with TRBJ1-1; D not resolved. Germline CDR1 reads MGHRA; CDR2 reads YSYEKL. Trimming stripped 1 base from V and 4 bases from J, with 19 bases between. The CDR3 sequence is 17 residues long. CDR3 amino acids: CASSQVDLIPRATEAFF. CDR3 in DNA: TGCGCCAGCAGCCAAGTTGACTTAATCCCGCGGGCCACTGAAGCTTTCTTT.

The chain combines TRBV2 with TRBJ2-1; TRBD1 agrees at 8 bases. The CDR3 is 16 amino acids. Germline V CDR1 and CDR2: SNHLY, FYNNEI. V dropped 2 bases and J dropped 9; count of bases not matched to a gene: 12. DNA for the CDR3: TGTGCCAGCAGTGAATCTGGGCAGGGGGCGCAGGGTGAGCAGTTCTTC. Protein: CASSESGQGAQGEQFF.

The genes are TRBV7-2 and TRBJ2-1, with D tentatively TRBD2 (6 bases). The CDR3 loop spans 13 amino acids. The germline CDR1 and CDR2 sequences are SGHTA and FQGNSA. The germline V and J ends were trimmed by 1 base and 8 bases, with 9 bases remaining between them. The CDR3 DNA follows: TGTGCCAGCAGCTTAGTTGGAGGGTATGAGCAGTTCTTC. Translation gives CASSLVGGYEQFF.

This clonotype was detected only a few times. This chain connects TRBV5-1 to TRBJ2-1, with D possibly being TRBD1 or TRBD2 (6 bases each). The CDR3 is 14 amino acids. V lost 0 bases and J 7 bases, leaving 11 bases between the germline ends. Germline assignment: CDR1 SGHRS and CDR2 YFSETQ. In nucleotides, the CDR3 is TGCGCCAGCAGCTTGGGGCAGGGGAGGAATGAGCAGTTCTTC. Protein: CASSLGQGRNEQFF.

V usage is TRBV20-1 and J usage is TRBJ2-2; TRBD1 aligns across 10 bases. J gave up 7 bases and V 3 bases, and 5 bases lay outside the gene matches. Germline loops: CDR1 DFQATT, CDR2 SNEGSKA (reference sequence). The CDR3 has 14 amino acids. CDR3 DNA: TGCAGTGCTAGCGGGACAGGGGTGGTCGGGGAGCTGTTTTTT. Amino acids: CSASGTGVVGELFF.

J is TRBJ2-3 and V is TRBV20-1; D might be TRBD2 (6 bases). CDR1 and CDR2 (germline): DFQATT, SNEGSKA (reference sequence). CDR3 length: 15 amino acids. Trimming pared 1 base from V and 2 bases from J, leaving 13 bases between. The CDR3 loop is CSARAAGSYTDTQYF. CDR3 in DNA: TGCAGTGCTAGAGCTGCCGGGAGCTACACAGATACGCAGTATTTT.

This chain joins TRBV15 and TRBJ1-1; D is perhaps TRBD1 (6 bases). The CDR3 length is 15 residues. V gave up 4 bases and J gave up 0 bases, with 12 bases separating them. Looked up from germline, CDR1 is LNHNV and CDR2 is YYDKDF (reference sequence). CDR3 region: CATSKSQGMNTEAFF. The CDR3 DNA is TGTGCCACCAGCAAAAGTCAGGGGATGAACACTGAAGCTTTCTTT.

The chain carries TRBV5-1 and TRBJ2-1; the match to TRBD2 covers 15 bases. CDR3 length: 17 residues. V dropped 3 bases and J dropped 3; count of bases not matched to a gene: 4. From germline, CDR1 is SGHRS and CDR2 YFSETQ. CDR3 nucleotide sequence: TGCGCCAGCAGCTGGACTAGCGGGAGGGCCGGCTACAATGAGCAGTTCTTC. Its protein is CASSWTSGRAGYNEQFF.

The chain recombines TRBV28 with TRBJ1-2; D not certain. The V end lost 6 bases, the J end lost 1 base, and 12 bases lay between the germline ends. The CDR3 has 14 residues. Germline CDR1 and CDR2: MDHEN and SYDVKM. The CDR3 DNA reads TGTGCCAGCAGGATCGACGGGTATAACTATGGCTACACCTTC. Translated, it gives CASRIDGYNYGYTF.

The chain couples TRBV5-1 to TRBJ2-7, with TRBD1 identical over 11 bases. Germline assignment: CDR1 SGHRS and CDR2 YFSETQ. This CDR3 spans 15 amino acids. The J segment lost 3 bases and the V segment lost 2 bases, leaving 4 bases of the junction unmatched. The CDR3 nucleotides read TGCGCCAGCAGCTTACCGGGACAGGGGGGCTACGAGCAGTACTTC. Its protein product is CASSLPGQGGYEQYF.

This clonotype has more than one count but fewer than ten. This CDR3 is CASSTYRAVYEQYF. The CDR3 coding sequence is TGTGCCAGCAGCACCTACAGGGCGGTCTACGAGCAGTACTTC. The chain carries TRBV27 and TRBJ2-7; D may be TRBD1 (6 bases). Germline lookup yields CDR1 MNHEY and CDR2 SMNVEV (reference sequence). With 6 bases removed from V and 3 bases from J, the gap between germline ends came to 15 bases. CDR3 length: 14 amino acids.

This clonotype was seen only a few times. This sequence joins TRBV7-3 and TRBJ1-2; 8 nucleotides agree with TRBD1. V lost 4 bases, J lost 8 bases, and 15 bases stayed unmatched. The CDR3 is 16 amino acids. Germline V gene data show CDR1 as SGHTA and CDR2 as FQGTGA. The CDR3 nucleotides read TGTGCCAGCAGCTCCGTCTTTAGGACAGGGTCGGGAGGCTACACCTTC. Its translation: CASSSVFRTGSGGYTF.

The V call is TRBV6-5, the J call TRBJ2-7; D is possibly TRBD1 or TRBD2 (5 bases each). Germline loops: CDR1 MNHEY, CDR2 SVGAGI. The CDR3 extends over 14 amino acids. The germline V and J ends were trimmed by 5 bases and 0 bases, with 11 bases remaining between them. The CDR3 DNA sequence: TGTGCCAGCAGTCGGGACGGATCCTCCTACGAGCAGTACTTC. It codes for CASSRDGSSYEQYF.

V is TRBV18 and J is TRBJ1-4, with 8 bases matching TRBD1. This CDR3 has 23 amino acids. Trimming removed 1 base from V and 1 base from J; junction bases left unmatched: 23. Germline V lookup: CDR1 KGHSH, CDR2 LQKENI. Written as DNA, the CDR3 is TGTGCCAGCTCACCACGCAAAACAGGGGGGACCTGGTCTAGAAGCGGAACTAATGAAAAACTGTTTTTT. Residues: CASSPRKTGGTWSRSGTNEKLFF.